The 8 T cell receptor beta chains below were found in one sample sequenced in a study of blood T cell repertoires in COVID-19. Profiled with immunoSEQ multiplex PCR; TCRdb holds only in-frame clones, not every one. The sample lists about 200,000 clones; 83% were seen once. The specimen sequenced was peripheral blood. Every receptor here comes from a woman aged 40 to 50 with active or convalescent COVID-19.

The chain has TRBV7-8 and TRBJ2-3; the D gene is possibly TRBD2 (5 bases). V gave up 5 bases and J gave up 9 bases, with 15 bases separating them. This CDR3 has 13 residues. Germline V gene lookup returns CDR1 SGHVS and CDR2 FQNEAQ. CDR3 nucleotide sequence: TGTGCCAGCAGCCGCGACGGGGTACCAACGCAGTATTTT. The encoded protein is CASSRDGVPTQYF.

The CDR3 spells CASSLGQGYEPQHF. DNA of the CDR3: TGTGCCAGCAGCTTAGGACAGGGTTACGAGCCCCAGCATTTT. The chain has TRBV7-9 and TRBJ1-5; the match to TRBD1 covers 7 bases. This CDR3 region has 14 residues. CDR1 and CDR2 from the germline V gene are SEHNR and FQNEAQ (reference sequence). Germline trimming cut 1 base from V and 8 bases from J; bases unmatched to any gene: 5.

This rearrangement joins TRBV7-9 to TRBJ2-2; D gene unclear. Deletions cut 1 base from V and 11 bases from J, with 8 bases between. The CDR3 has 12 residues. In germline, CDR1 is SEHNR, CDR2 FQNEAQ (reference sequence). DNA of the CDR3: TGTGCCAGCAGCTTAGTAGTGCGAGAGCTGTTTTTT. It specifies CASSLVVRELFF.

This clone was found a few times. The chain couples TRBV18 to TRBJ1-4; 8 bases match TRBD1. Germline V CDR1 and CDR2: KGHSH, LQKENI. V was pared by 3 bases and J by 4 bases, with 4 bases of the junction left unmatched. This CDR3 spans 15 amino acids. CDR3 residues: CASSPEQGGNEKLFF. The CDR3 nucleotides are TGTGCCAGCTCACCCGAACAGGGGGGTAATGAAAAACTGTTTTTT.

This clone has only a few counts. V usage is TRBV3-1 (or the pseudogene TRBV3-2) and J usage is TRBJ2-3, with TRBD2 as a possible D gene (5 bases). Germline CDR1 is LGHDT and CDR2 is YNNKEL (reference sequence). The ends were cut back, 8 bases at V and 1 base at J, with 10 bases in the middle. The CDR3 contains 13 residues. CDR3 sequence (DNA): TGTGCCAGCGGCACCGGGGGCACAGATACGCAGTATTTT. The encoded protein is CASGTGGTDTQYF.

The CDR3 sequence: CASSPVPIRSSYEQYF. The CDR3 DNA reads as TGTGCCAGCTCACCAGTACCCATTCGGAGCTCCTACGAGCAGTACTTC. The chain recombines TRBV18 with TRBJ2-7; D is unclear. Trimming pared 2 bases from V and 0 bases from J, leaving 14 bases between. Germline lookup yields CDR1 KGHSH and CDR2 LQKENI. The length of the CDR3 is 16 residues.

The chain uses TRBV6-2 or TRBV6-3 and TRBJ1-3; 7 positions agree with TRBD1. Germline CDR1 is MNHEY and CDR2 is SVGEGT. After removal of 2 bases from V and 3 bases from J, the junction contained 7 bases not matched to a gene. The CDR3 extends over 16 amino acids. The CDR3 loop is CASSYGDREVGNTIYF. CDR3 nucleotides: TGTGCCAGCAGTTACGGAGACAGGGAAGTTGGAAACACCATATATTTT.

V is TRBV6-5 and J is TRBJ2-2; possibly TRBD2 for D (5 bases). CDR3 length: 13 residues. Trimming shortened V by 6 bases and J by 5 bases, and 10 bases separated the two germline ends. Germline CDR1 is MNHEY and CDR2 is SVGAGI. CDR3 amino acids: CASRRGMTGELFF. The CDR3 region has the DNA TGTGCCAGCAGGAGAGGGATGACCGGGGAGCTGTTTTTT.